One and the same sample provided the 2 T cell receptor beta chains below, sequenced in a study of beta chain features in type 1 diabetes. The investigators reverse transcribed all of the isolated RNA, so they sequenced expressed TCRB transcripts. The assay was immunoSEQ multiplex PCR, and TCRdb's table has in-frame clones only and misses some. Of roughly 350,000 clones detected, approximately 10% appear once; the ten largest clones hold around 0.015%. The sequencing input was naive CD4+ T cells from blood. Source of these receptors: a woman aged 30 to 39 in good health.

The chain uses TRBV23-1 and TRBJ1-1, with a possible D match to TRBD1 (6 bases). TRBV23-1 is an open reading frame, and its role is uncertain. CDR3 length: 14 residues. V dropped 4 bases and J dropped 4 bases, with 13 bases sitting between them. DNA of the CDR3: TGCGCCAGCAGTCGGAGGGGGGGGAGCACTGAAGCTTTCTTT. It codes for CASSRRGGSTEAFF.

This rearrangement joins TRBV20-1 to TRBJ2-7; tentatively, D is TRBD2 (5 bases). The CDR3 totals 11 residues. Germline values: CDR1 DFQATT, CDR2 SNEGSKA (reference sequence). V was cut by 6 bases and J by 1 base, with 7 bases left in between. This chain's CDR3 is CSAGESYEQYF. CDR3 in DNA: TGCAGTGCCGGGGAATCCTACGAGCAGTACTTC.